This T cell receptor (beta chain) was found in a study of T-cell reconstitution after alpha-beta-depleted transplantation in children. Findings and limits, study-wide: Reportedly, alpha-beta T cells present about two months post-transplant originated from several hundred expanded clones of graft origin. Some patients owed their high day-60 TCRbeta diversity to surviving recipient T cells and thymic progenitors. It was newly produced T cells that mostly accounted for T-cell counts and diversity one year after transplant.

About this clonotype itself: The target antigen is unknown.

Trimming took 6 bases from V and 2 from J; bases not matched to a gene: 16. The CDR3 loop spans 16 amino acids. CDR1 and CDR2 from the germline V gene are DFQATT and SNEGSKA (reference sequence). Using unique molecular identifiers, the investigators prepared the TCRbeta library. TCRdb recomputed calls from the PCR reads with MiXCR, one row per CDR3 protein. The sample has 600,000 to 800,000 distinct CDR3 sequences; around 13% are singletons. The sequence came from a girl aged 2-15 years with congenital amegakaryocytic thrombocytopenia, due to receive a stem cell transplant. V gene TRBV20-1 combines with J gene TRBJ2-7; TRBD2 matches at 7 bases. The material was PBMCs, obtained before TCRalphabeta/CD19-depleted stem cell transplant. The CDR3 loop is CSAPTLGGSPPYEQYF. CDR3 nucleotides: TGCAGTGCCCCTACCCTGGGGGGGAGCCCTCCCTACGAGCAGTACTTC.